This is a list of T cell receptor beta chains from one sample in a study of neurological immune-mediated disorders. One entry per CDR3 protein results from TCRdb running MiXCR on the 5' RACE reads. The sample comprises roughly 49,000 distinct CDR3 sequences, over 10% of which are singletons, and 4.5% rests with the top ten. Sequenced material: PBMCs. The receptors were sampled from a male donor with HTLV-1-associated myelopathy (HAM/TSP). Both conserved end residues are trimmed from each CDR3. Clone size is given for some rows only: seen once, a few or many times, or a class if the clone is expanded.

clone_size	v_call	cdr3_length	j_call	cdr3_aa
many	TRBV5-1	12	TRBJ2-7	ASSFGTSSDEQY
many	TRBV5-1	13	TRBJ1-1	ASRPFRALNTEAF
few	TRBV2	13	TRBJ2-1	ASSEPGQGQNEQF
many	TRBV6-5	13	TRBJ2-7	ASRNRESSAREQY
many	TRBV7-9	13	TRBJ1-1	ASSLPRGRVTEAF
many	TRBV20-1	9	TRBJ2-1	SARDRKEQF
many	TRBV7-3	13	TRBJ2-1	ASSLTGMSYNEQF
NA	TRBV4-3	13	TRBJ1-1	ASSQKIGGNTEAF
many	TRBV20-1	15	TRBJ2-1	SASHGGLRLQGNEQF
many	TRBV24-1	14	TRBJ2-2	ATSGAWTGDTGELF
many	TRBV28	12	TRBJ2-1	ASSLRGQYNEQF
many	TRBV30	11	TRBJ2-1	AGGVVAGGEQF
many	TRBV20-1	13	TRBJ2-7	SATITGSGSYEQY
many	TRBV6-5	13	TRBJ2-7	ASSYSDRGLYEQY
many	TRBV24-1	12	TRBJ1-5	ATSDRQGTQPQH
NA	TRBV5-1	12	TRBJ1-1	AISLDPCGTEAF
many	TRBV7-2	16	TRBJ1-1	ASSLARAGGWMNTEAF
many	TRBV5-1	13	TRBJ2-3	ASSKGLANTDTQY
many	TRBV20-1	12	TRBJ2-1	SATGGAYGDEQF
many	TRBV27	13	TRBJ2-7	ASSFRLADHYEQY
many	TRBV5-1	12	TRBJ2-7	ASSWESDRDEQY
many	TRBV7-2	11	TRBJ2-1	ASSSGLYNEQF
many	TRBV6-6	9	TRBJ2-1	ANSYGGLQF
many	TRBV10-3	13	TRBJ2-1	AISGRPPSENEQF
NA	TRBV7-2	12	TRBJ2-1	ASSRDRAYNEQF
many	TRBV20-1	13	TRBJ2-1	SARDPGGNYNEQF
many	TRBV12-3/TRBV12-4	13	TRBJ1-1	ASSPGGVRVTEAF
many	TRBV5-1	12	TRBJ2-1	ASSPAKGGDEQF
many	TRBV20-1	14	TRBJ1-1	SARGGQTTLNTEAF
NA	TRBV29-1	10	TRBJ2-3	SVAAQGDTQY
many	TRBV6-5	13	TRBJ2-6	ASSYSGTGANVLT
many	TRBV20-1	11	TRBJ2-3	SASRLYTDTQY
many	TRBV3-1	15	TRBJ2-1	ASSPHIPSGGSNEQF
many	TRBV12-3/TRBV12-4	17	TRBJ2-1	ASSPRWAGVSPSYNEQF
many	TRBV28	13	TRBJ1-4	ASSLRTGVFEKLF
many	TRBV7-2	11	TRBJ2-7	ASSRGGPYEQY
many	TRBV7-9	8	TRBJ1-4	ASSGEKLF
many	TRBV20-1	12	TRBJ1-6	SASRVTYNSPLH
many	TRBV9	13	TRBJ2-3	ASSEGFLSTDTQY
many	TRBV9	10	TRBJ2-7	ASSVGNHEQY
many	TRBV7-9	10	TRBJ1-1	ASSSPPTEAF
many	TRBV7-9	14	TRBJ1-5	ASAYRRALVIQPQH
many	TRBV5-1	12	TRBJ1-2	ASTPDPLSYGYT
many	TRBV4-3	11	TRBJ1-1	ASSHPSGTEAF
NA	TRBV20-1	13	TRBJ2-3	SATHRDSPWRTQY
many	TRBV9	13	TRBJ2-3	ASSVEGGRTDTQY